This TCR beta chain was documented in a study of cytomegalovirus exposure and HLA in healthy donors. Whole-study findings and limits: Using the classifier, cytomegalovirus status was reportedly diagnosed with high specificity and sensitivity.

Sequenced by immunoSEQ multiplex PCR; TCRdb stores in-frame clones only, minus some. The repertoire holds some 180,000 clones, roughly nine tenths seen once, with more than 5.5% in the top ten. This clone showed up just once. Its antigen remains unknown. The CDR3 runs 17 residues. Trimming took 3 bases from V and 2 from J, leaving 16 bases between them. The germline V gene encodes CDR1 LNHDA and CDR2 SQIVND (reference sequence). This TCR derives from a man aged 30-40 years in good health and CMV-seropositive. Sequencing was carried out using PBMCs. The chain joins TRBV19 to TRBJ1-4; D uncertain. Written as DNA, the CDR3 is TGTGCCAGTAGTATCCCCGGAAGGGTGGAGACTAATGAAAAACTGTTTTTT. This gives the protein CASSIPGRVETNEKLFF.